A selection of T cell receptor beta chains follows, all from one sample in a study of blood T cell repertoires in COVID-19. The protocol was immunoSEQ multiplex PCR, while the TCRdb copy is restricted to in-frame clones and leaves out a portion. Of about 260,000 clones listed, roughly 80% are singletons. Sequences were obtained from peripheral blood. The receptors here all came from a woman aged 45-65 years who had recovered from COVID-19. Both conserved end residues are part of each CDR3. The D gene is left open where the match is weak. Some rows mark clone size as missing; the rest say once, few, many or name a class of expanded clone.

v_gene	j_gene	d_gene	abundance	CDR3aa	CDR3nt
TRBV30	TRBJ1-2	TRBD1	NA	CAWSVPRKGQGADGYTF	TGTGCCTGGAGTGTACCGCGAAAGGGACAGGGGGCAGATGGCTACACCTTC
TRBV18	TRBJ2-7	TRBD1	NA	CASTPGQGIYEQYF	TGTGCCAGCACCCCGGGACAGGGTATCTACGAGCAGTACTTC
TRBV5-4	TRBJ2-1	TRBD2	NA	CASNLAGGPNEQFF	TGTGCCAGCAACTTAGCGGGAGGGCCCAATGAGCAGTTCTTC
TRBV4-3	TRBJ1-2	NA	NA	CASSHGGAEGYTF	TGCGCCAGCAGCCACGGAGGGGCCGAGGGCTACACCTTC
TRBV7-8	TRBJ2-5	TRBD2	NA	CASSPGLIGDGTQYF	TGTGCCAGCAGCCCGGGACTAATCGGGGATGGGACCCAGTACTTC
TRBV18	TRBJ2-1	TRBD2	NA	CASSPAGRALNNEQFF	TGTGCCAGCTCACCTGCTGGGAGGGCTCTAAACAATGAGCAGTTCTTC
TRBV4-1	TRBJ1-5	TRBD1	NA	CASSQDVQGGQPQHF	TGCGCCAGCAGCCAAGATGTGCAGGGGGGTCAGCCCCAGCATTTT
TRBV4-3	TRBJ1-2	NA	NA	CASSQPIDGGEGYGYTF	TGCGCCAGCAGCCAACCTATAGACGGAGGGGAGGGATATGGCTACACCTTC
TRBV18	TRBJ2-5	NA	NA	CASSPHLETQYF	TGTGCCAGCTCACCACATCTAGAGACCCAGTACTTC
TRBV3-1/TRBV3-2	TRBJ2-3	TRBD2	NA	CASSPRTSGSTTDTQYF	TGTGCCAGCAGCCCTCGGACTAGCGGGAGTACAACAGATACGCAGTATTTT
TRBV5-5	TRBJ2-7	NA	NA	CASSLWVGVSYEQYF	TGTGCCAGCAGCTTGTGGGTGGGAGTAAGCTACGAGCAGTACTTC
TRBV5-1	TRBJ1-1	TRBD1	NA	CASSLAGTENTEAFF	TGCGCCAGCAGCTTGGCCGGGACAGAGAACACTGAAGCTTTCTTT
TRBV29-1	TRBJ2-7	TRBD2	few	CSTRAGGAGEQYF	TGCAGCACCCGTGCGGGGGGTGCGGGCGAGCAGTACTTC
TRBV16	TRBJ1-6	TRBD1	once	CASAPGTGYSPLHF	TGTGCCAGCGCCCCCGGGACAGGGTATTCACCCCTCCACTTT
TRBV4-1	TRBJ1-2	TRBD1	NA	CASSQGQGANYGYTF	TGCGCCAGCAGCCAGGGACAGGGGGCAAACTATGGCTACACCTTC
TRBV12-5	TRBJ1-2	TRBD1	NA	CASGLDLGTAYGYTF	TGTGCTAGTGGTTTGGACCTCGGGACAGCCTATGGCTACACCTTC
TRBV5-1	TRBJ2-2	NA	NA	CASSLAGTGELFF	TGCGCCAGCAGCTTGGCCGGCACCGGGGAGCTGTTTTTT
TRBV5-1	TRBJ2-3	TRBD2	NA	CASSRKGTRGVSDTQYF	TGCGCCAGCAGCCGGAAGGGGACTAGAGGGGTATCAGATACGCAGTATTTT
TRBV21-1	TRBJ1-3	NA	NA	CHSNSGNTIYF	TGCCACAGTAACTCTGGAAACACCATATATTTT
TRBV6-2/TRBV6-3	TRBJ2-1	NA	NA	CASSRDNLYPNEQFF	TGTGCCAGCAGCCGAGACAATCTTTACCCAAATGAGCAGTTCTTC
TRBV4-3	TRBJ1-2	NA	NA	CASSQYGRGSYGYTF	TGCGCCAGCAGCCAATATGGCAGGGGATCCTATGGCTACACCTTC
TRBV30	TRBJ1-3	NA	NA	CAWSGDTSGNTIYF	TGTGCCTGGAGTGGAGACACCTCTGGAAACACCATATATTTT
TRBV5-5	TRBJ1-2	NA	few	CASSPGVGRDGYTF	TGTGCCAGCAGCCCGGGGGTAGGGCGGGACGGCTACACCTTC
TRBV28	TRBJ2-3	TRBD1	NA	CASSSGQARNTQYF	TGTGCCAGCAGCTCGGGACAGGCGAGGAATACGCAGTATTTT
TRBV27	TRBJ2-7	TRBD1	once	CASSRDRAYEQYF	TGTGCCAGCAGCAGGGACAGGGCTTACGAGCAGTACTTC
TRBV19	TRBJ2-7	TRBD1	NA	CASSPIGDRGYEQYF	TGTGCCAGTAGTCCGATTGGGGACAGGGGATACGAGCAGTACTTC
TRBV27	TRBJ1-2	NA	NA	CASSSPGNYGYTF	TGTGCCAGCAGTTCGCCCGGGAACTATGGCTACACCTTC
TRBV6-5	TRBJ1-2	NA	NA	CASSPGSLNYGYTF	TGTGCCAGCAGCCCAGGAAGCCTTAACTATGGCTACACCTTC
TRBV7-2	TRBJ2-7	NA	NA	CASSLGGLAVAYEQYF	TGTGCCAGCAGCTTAGGGGGATTAGCGGTAGCCTACGAGCAGTACTTC
TRBV14	TRBJ1-1	NA	NA	CASSQFTGWDTEAFF	TGTGCCAGCAGCCAATTTACAGGGTGGGACACTGAAGCTTTCTTT
TRBV9	TRBJ2-7	TRBD2	NA	CASSADPPGLAGEQYF	TGTGCCAGCAGCGCTGATCCACCGGGACTAGCGGGGGAGCAGTACTTC
TRBV7-9	TRBJ2-1	NA	NA	CASSLAYEQFF	TGTGCCAGCAGCTTAGCCTATGAGCAGTTCTTC
TRBV5-1	TRBJ2-7	TRBD1	NA	CASSLTGDGEQYF	TGCGCCAGCAGCTTAACAGGGGACGGCGAGCAGTACTTC
TRBV5-1	TRBJ2-3	NA	NA	CASSLGTGSLTDTQYF	TGCGCCAGCAGCTTGGGAACAGGGTCCCTCACAGATACGCAGTATTTT
TRBV7-2	TRBJ2-3	NA	NA	CASSLGVDTQYF	TGTGCCAGCAGCTTAGGCGTAGATACGCAGTATTTT
TRBV28	TRBJ1-3	NA	NA	CASSSPPPGTIYF	TGTGCCAGCAGTTCCCCACCCCCCGGGACCATATATTTT
TRBV4-3	TRBJ1-2	NA	NA	CASSQDELHWEIHGYTF	TGCGCCAGCAGCCAAGACGAGCTCCACTGGGAGATCCATGGCTACACCTTC
TRBV12-1	TRBJ1-6	NA	NA	CASSEPHKNRASPLHF	TGTGCCAGCAGCGAACCACACAAGAACAGGGCCTCACCCCTCCACTTT
TRBV5-4	TRBJ2-5	TRBD2	NA	CASSDTSGSGETQYF	TGTGCCAGCAGCGATACTAGCGGGAGCGGGGAGACCCAGTACTTC
TRBV19	TRBJ1-3	TRBD1	NA	CASGDRGLFGNTIYF	TGTGCCAGCGGGGACAGGGGGCTTTTTGGAAACACCATATATTTT
TRBV7-9	TRBJ2-1	NA	NA	CASTPRGSSYNEQFF	TGTGCCAGCACCCCTCGGGGGAGCTCCTACAATGAGCAGTTCTTC
TRBV19	TRBJ1-2	TRBD1	NA	CASSYPGQIHLAF	TGTGCCAGTAGTTACCCGGGACAGATCCACCTTGCCTTC
TRBV18	TRBJ1-6	NA	NA	CASSPPEGVGNSPLHF	TGTGCCAGCTCACCACCGGAAGGTGTCGGGAATTCACCCCTCCACTTT
TRBV27	TRBJ1-4	NA	NA	CASSFTGSSGEKLFF	TGTGCCAGCAGTTTCACAGGTTCATCTGGTGAAAAACTGTTTTTT
TRBV24-1	TRBJ1-3	NA	NA	CATSQGYDTIYF	TGTGCCACCTCACAGGGATATGACACCATATATTTT
TRBV7-2	TRBJ2-3	NA	NA	CALAYGVVDTQYF	TGTGCCCTAGCTTACGGTGTCGTGGATACGCAGTATTTT
TRBV5-1	TRBJ2-1	TRBD2	NA	CASSLETSGYNEQFF	TGCGCCAGCAGCTTGGAGACTAGCGGATACAATGAGCAGTTCTTC
TRBV24-1	TRBJ2-3	NA	NA	CATSDIRGPSTDTQYF	TGTGCCACCAGTGATATCCGCGGGCCGAGCACAGATACGCAGTATTTT